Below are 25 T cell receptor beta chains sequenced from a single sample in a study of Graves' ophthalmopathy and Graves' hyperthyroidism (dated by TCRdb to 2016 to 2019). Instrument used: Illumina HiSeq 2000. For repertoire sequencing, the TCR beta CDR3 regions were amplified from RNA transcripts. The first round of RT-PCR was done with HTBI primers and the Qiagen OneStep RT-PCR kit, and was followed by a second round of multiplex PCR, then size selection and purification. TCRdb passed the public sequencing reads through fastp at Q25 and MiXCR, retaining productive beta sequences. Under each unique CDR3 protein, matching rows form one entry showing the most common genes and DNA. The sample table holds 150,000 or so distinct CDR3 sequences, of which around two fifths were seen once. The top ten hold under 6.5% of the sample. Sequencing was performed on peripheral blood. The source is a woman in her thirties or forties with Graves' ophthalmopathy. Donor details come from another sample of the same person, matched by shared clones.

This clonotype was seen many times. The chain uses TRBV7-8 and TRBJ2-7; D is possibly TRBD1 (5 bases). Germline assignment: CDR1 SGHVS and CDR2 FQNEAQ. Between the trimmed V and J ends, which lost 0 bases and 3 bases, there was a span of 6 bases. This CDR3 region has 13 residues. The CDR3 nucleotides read TGTGCCAGCAGCTTAGCGACAGACTACGAGCAGTACTTC. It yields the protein CASSLATDYEQYF.

The CDR3 nucleotides are TGTGCCAGCAGTTACTCCCCGGGCGTTAGCAATCAGCCCCAGCATTTT. It translates to CASSYSPGVSNQPQHF. The rearrangement joins TRBV6-2 or TRBV6-3 to TRBJ1-5; D is uncertain. The germline CDR1 and CDR2 sequences are MNHEY and SVGEGT. Trimming removed 0 bases from V and 0 bases from J, with 9 bases in between. This CDR3 has 16 residues.

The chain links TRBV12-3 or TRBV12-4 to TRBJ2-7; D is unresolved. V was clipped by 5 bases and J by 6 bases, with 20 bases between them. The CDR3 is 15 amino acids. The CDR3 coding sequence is TGTGCCAGCAGTCCTATCGGGCTCAATTCGGGCGAGCAGTACTTC. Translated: CASSPIGLNSGEQYF.

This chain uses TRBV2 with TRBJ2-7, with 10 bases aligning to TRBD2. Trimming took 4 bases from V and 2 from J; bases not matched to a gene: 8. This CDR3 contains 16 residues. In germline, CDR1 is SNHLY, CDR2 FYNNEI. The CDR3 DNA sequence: TGTGCCAGCAGTGGGGGCCTCGGGACTAGCGCCTACGAGCAGTACTTC. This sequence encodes CASSGGLGTSAYEQYF.

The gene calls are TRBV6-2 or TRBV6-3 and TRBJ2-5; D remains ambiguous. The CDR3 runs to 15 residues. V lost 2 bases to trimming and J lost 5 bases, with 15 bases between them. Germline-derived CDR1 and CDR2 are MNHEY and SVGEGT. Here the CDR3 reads CASSYIRAFGETQYF. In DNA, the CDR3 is TGTGCCAGCAGTTACATCCGGGCCTTCGGGGAGACCCAGTACTTC.

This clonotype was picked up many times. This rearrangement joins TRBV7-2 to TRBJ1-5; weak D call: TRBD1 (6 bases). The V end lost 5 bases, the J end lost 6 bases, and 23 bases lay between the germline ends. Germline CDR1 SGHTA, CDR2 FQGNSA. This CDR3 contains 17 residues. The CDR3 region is CASSLGGGTRIVQPQHF. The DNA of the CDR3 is TGTGCCAGCAGCCTAGGGGGTGGGACACGGATCGTTCAGCCCCAGCATTTT.

This chain's CDR3 is CASSYSGDRGLRCGNTIYF. For the CDR3, the DNA is TGTGCCAGCAGTTACTCGGGGGACAGGGGGCTCAGGTGTGGAAACACCATATATTTT. This chain uses TRBV6-2 or TRBV6-3 with TRBJ1-3; the match to TRBD1 covers 12 bases. The CDR3 length is 19 residues. The ends lost 0 bases at V and 3 bases at J; junction bases unmatched: 9. Germline V gives CDR1 MNHEY, CDR2 SVGEGT.

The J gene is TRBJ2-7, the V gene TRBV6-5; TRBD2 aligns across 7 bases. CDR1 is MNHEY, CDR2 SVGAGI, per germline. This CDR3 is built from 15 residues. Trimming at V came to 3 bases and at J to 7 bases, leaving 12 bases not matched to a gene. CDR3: CASSYEASGMGEQYF. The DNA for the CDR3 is TGTGCCAGCAGTTATGAGGCTAGCGGCATGGGAGAGCAGTACTTC.

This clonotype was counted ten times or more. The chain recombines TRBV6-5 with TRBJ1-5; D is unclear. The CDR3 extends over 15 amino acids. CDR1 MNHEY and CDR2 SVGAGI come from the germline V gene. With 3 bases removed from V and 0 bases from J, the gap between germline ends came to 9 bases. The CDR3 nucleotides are TGTGCCAGCAGTTATGGAGCCTTTAGCAATCAGCCCCAGCATTTT. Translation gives CASSYGAFSNQPQHF.

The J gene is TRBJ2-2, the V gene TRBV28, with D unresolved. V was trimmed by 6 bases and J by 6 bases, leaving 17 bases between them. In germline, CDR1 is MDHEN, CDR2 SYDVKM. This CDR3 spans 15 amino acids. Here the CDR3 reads CASRTNPAWAGELFF. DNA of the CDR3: TGTGCCAGCAGAACGAACCCCGCGTGGGCCGGGGAGCTGTTTTTT.

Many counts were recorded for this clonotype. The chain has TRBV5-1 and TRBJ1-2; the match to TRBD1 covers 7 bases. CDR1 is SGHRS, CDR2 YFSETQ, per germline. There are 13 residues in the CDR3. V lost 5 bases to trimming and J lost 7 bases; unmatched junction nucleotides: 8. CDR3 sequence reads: CASRDREIAGYTF. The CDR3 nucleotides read TGCGCCAGCAGAGACAGGGAAATTGCTGGCTACACCTTC.

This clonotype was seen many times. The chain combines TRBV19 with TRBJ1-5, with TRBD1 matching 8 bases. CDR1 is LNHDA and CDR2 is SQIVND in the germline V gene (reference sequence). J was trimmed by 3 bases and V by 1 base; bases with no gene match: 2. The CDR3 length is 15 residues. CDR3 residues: CASSIGDRTNQPQHF. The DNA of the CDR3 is TGTGCCAGTAGTATAGGGGACAGGACCAATCAGCCCCAGCATTTT.

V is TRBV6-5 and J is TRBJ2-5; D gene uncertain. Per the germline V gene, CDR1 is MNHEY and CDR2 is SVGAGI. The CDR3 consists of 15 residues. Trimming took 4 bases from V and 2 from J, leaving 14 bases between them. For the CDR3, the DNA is TGTGCCAGCAGTTGGCCGGCACAAGCTCAAGAGACCCAGTACTTC. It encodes CASSWPAQAQETQYF.

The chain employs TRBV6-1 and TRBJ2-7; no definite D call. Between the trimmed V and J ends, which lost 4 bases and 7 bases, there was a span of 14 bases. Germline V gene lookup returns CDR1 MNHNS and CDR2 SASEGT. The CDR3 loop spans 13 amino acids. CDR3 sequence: CASSGATWEEQYF. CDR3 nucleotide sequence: TGTGCCAGCAGTGGGGCGACTTGGGAAGAGCAGTACTTC.

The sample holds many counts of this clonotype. The CDR3 coding sequence is TGTGCCAGCAGCGATCCCGGGACTAGCGGGAATAAAGAGACCCAGTACTTC. This encodes CASSDPGTSGNKETQYF. The chain employs TRBV12-3 or TRBV12-4 and TRBJ2-5; TRBD2 matches at 13 bases. The CDR3 length is 17 residues. V trimming: 6 bases; J trimming: 3 bases; junction bases outside the gene matches: 10.

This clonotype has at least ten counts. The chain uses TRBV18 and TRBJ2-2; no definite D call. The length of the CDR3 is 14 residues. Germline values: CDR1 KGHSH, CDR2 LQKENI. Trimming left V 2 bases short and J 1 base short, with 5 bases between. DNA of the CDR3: TGTGCCAGCTCACCAGGCATGAACACCGGGGAGCTGTTTTTT. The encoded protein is CASSPGMNTGELFF.

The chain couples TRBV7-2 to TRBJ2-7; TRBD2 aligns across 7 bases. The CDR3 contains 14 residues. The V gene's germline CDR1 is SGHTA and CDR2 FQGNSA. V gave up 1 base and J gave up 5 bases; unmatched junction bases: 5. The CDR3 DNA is TGTGCCAGCAGCTTAGGGGCTGCGGGGGACGAGCAGTACTTC. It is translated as CASSLGAAGDEQYF.

The CDR3 nucleotides read TGTGCCAGCAGTTTGGGGCGGGCCAACGTCCTGACTTTC. Translation gives CASSLGRANVLTF. The chain recombines TRBV6-5 with TRBJ2-6, with a tentative D call TRBD1 (5 bases). The V and J ends lost 4 bases and 5 bases respectively, with 6 bases between them. Germline CDR1 reads MNHEY; CDR2 reads SVGAGI. CDR3 size: 13 residues.

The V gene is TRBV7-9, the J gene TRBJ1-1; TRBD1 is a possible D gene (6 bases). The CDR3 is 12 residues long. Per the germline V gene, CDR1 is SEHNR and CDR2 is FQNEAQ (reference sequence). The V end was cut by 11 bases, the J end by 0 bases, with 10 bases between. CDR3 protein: CAGGQLNTEAFF. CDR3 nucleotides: TGTGCCGGAGGACAGCTGAACACTGAAGCTTTCTTT.

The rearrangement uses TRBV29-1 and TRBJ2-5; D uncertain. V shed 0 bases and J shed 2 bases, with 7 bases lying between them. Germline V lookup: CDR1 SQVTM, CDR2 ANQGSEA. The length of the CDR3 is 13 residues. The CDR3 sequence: CSVEDPWQETQYF. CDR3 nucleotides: TGCAGCGTTGAAGATCCCTGGCAAGAGACCCAGTACTTC.

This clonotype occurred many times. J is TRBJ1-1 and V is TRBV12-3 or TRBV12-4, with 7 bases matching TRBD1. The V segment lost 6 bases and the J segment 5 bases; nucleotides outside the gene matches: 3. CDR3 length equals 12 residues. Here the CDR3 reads CASRARGTEAFF. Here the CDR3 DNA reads TGTGCCAGCAGAGCCAGGGGGACTGAAGCTTTCTTT.

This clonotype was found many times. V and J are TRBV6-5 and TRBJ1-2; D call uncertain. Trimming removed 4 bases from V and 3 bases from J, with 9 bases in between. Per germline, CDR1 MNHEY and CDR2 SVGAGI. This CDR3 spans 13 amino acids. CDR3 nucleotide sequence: TGTGCCAGCAGTTCCCGGCCCGACTATGGCTACACCTTC. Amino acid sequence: CASSSRPDYGYTF.

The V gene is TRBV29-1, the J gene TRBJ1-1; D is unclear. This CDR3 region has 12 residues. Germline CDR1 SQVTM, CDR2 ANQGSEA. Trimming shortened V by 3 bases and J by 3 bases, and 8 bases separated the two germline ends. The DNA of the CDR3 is TGCAGCGTTGAGGGAGCTGACACTGAAGCTTTCTTT. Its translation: CSVEGADTEAFF.

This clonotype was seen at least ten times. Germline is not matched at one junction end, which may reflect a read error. The DNA of the CDR3 is TGTGCCAGCAGCGCGACTCTGACCGGGGAGCTGGTTTTT. It is translated as CASSATLTGELVF. The V gene is TRBV7-3, the J gene TRBJ2-2; TRBD2 is a possible D gene (5 bases). This CDR3 comprises 13 residues. Germline V gives CDR1 SGHTA, CDR2 FQGTGA.

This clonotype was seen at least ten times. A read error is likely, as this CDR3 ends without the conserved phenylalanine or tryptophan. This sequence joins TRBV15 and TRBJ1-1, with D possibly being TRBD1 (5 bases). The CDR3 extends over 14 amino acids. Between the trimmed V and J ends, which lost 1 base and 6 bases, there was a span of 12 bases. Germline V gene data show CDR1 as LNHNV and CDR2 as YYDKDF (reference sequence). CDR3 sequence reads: CATSRVLQGAEAFL. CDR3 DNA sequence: TGTGCCACCAGCAGAGTGTTGCAGGGCGCTGAAGCTTTCCTT.